Listed below are T cell receptor beta chains from one sample, sequenced in a study of blood T cell repertoires in COVID-19. TCRdb's table, derived via immunoSEQ multiplex PCR, lists solely in-frame clones and lacks some. The sample has more than 80,000 clones; around 86% are singletons. Sequencing was performed on peripheral blood. These receptor sequences come from a man aged 35 to 55 with acute or convalescent COVID-19. Each CDR3 is given with its conserved first and last residue. D genes are given only for firm matches. Clone size, where shown, is once, few, many, or a class for clones that have expanded.

j_gene: TRBJ2-1; abundance: -; v_gene: TRBV7-8; d_gene: TRBD2; CDR3aa: CASSLGTRGGEQFF; CDR3nt: TGTGCCAGCAGCTTGGGGACTAGGGGCGGGGAGCAGTTCTTC
j_gene: TRBJ2-1; abundance: -; v_gene: TRBV7-9; d_gene: TRBD2; CDR3aa: CASSRTSGSPSYNEQFF; CDR3nt: TGTGCCAGCAGCCGGACTAGCGGGAGTCCATCCTACAATGAGCAGTTCTTC
j_gene: TRBJ2-7; abundance: once; v_gene: TRBV11-2; d_gene: -; CDR3aa: CASSPHPGGAFYEQYF; CDR3nt: TGTGCCAGCAGCCCACACCCGGGCGGGGCGTTCTACGAGCAGTACTTC
j_gene: TRBJ2-7; abundance: -; v_gene: TRBV6-2/TRBV6-3; d_gene: TRBD2; CDR3aa: CASTPIPGLDSYEQYF; CDR3nt: TGTGCCAGCACCCCTATTCCGGGACTAGATTCCTACGAGCAGTACTTC
j_gene: TRBJ1-1; abundance: -; v_gene: TRBV19; d_gene: TRBD1; CDR3aa: CASSMRKDRTNQAAFF; CDR3nt: TGTGCCAGTAGTATGAGGAAGGACAGGACAAATCAGGCAGCTTTCTTT
j_gene: TRBJ1-2; abundance: -; v_gene: TRBV29-1; d_gene: TRBD1; CDR3aa: CSVDGQGGDYGYTF; CDR3nt: TGCAGCGTTGACGGACAGGGGGGCGACTATGGCTACACCTTC
j_gene: TRBJ1-5; abundance: -; v_gene: TRBV19; d_gene: TRBD1; CDR3aa: CASQQGENQPQHF; CDR3nt: TGTGCCAGTCAACAGGGGGAGAATCAGCCCCAGCATTTT
j_gene: TRBJ1-1; abundance: -; v_gene: TRBV19; d_gene: TRBD1; CDR3aa: CASIAGGEWVSTEAFF; CDR3nt: TGTGCCAGTATTGCAGGGGGCGAGTGGGTAAGCACTGAAGCTTTCTTT
j_gene: TRBJ2-1; abundance: -; v_gene: TRBV6-5; d_gene: TRBD2; CDR3aa: CASLTSGSGEQFF; CDR3nt: TGTGCCAGCCTGACTAGCGGGAGTGGTGAGCAGTTCTTC
j_gene: TRBJ2-7; abundance: -; v_gene: TRBV12-5; d_gene: -; CDR3aa: CASGREPLLEQYF; CDR3nt: TGTGCTAGTGGCAGGGAACCCCTTCTCGAGCAGTACTTC
j_gene: TRBJ1-1; abundance: few; v_gene: TRBV13; d_gene: -; CDR3aa: CASSRTGTPMNTEAFF; CDR3nt: TGTGCCAGCAGCCGAACCGGGACACCAATGAACACTGAAGCTTTCTTT
j_gene: TRBJ1-5; abundance: -; v_gene: TRBV15; d_gene: TRBD1; CDR3aa: CATSLGQSNQPQHF; CDR3nt: TGTGCCACCAGCTTGGGACAGAGCAATCAGCCCCAGCATTTT
j_gene: TRBJ1-6; abundance: -; v_gene: TRBV12-1; d_gene: -; CDR3aa: CASRRGAYNSPLHF; CDR3nt: TGTGCCAGCAGACGGGGAGCCTATAATTCACCCCTCCACTTT
j_gene: TRBJ2-1; abundance: -; v_gene: TRBV2; d_gene: TRBD2; CDR3aa: CASSLRGGRASEQFF; CDR3nt: TGTGCCAGCAGTCTCCGCGGCGGGAGGGCCTCTGAGCAGTTCTTC
j_gene: TRBJ2-7; abundance: few; v_gene: TRBV5-1; d_gene: -; CDR3aa: CASSTLGTQSNEQYF; CDR3nt: TGCGCCAGCAGCACCCTCGGGACTCAAAGCAACGAGCAGTACTTC
j_gene: TRBJ2-1; abundance: -; v_gene: TRBV9; d_gene: TRBD2; CDR3aa: CASSVAARLAGDNEQFF; CDR3nt: TGTGCCAGCAGCGTAGCGGCAAGACTAGCGGGAGATAATGAGCAGTTCTTC
j_gene: TRBJ1-5; abundance: -; v_gene: TRBV6-5; d_gene: -; CDR3aa: CASNEGVRQPQHF; CDR3nt: TGTGCCAGCAACGAGGGCGTACGGCAGCCCCAGCATTTT
j_gene: TRBJ1-5; abundance: -; v_gene: TRBV2; d_gene: -; CDR3aa: CASSEVGGNQPQHF; CDR3nt: TGTGCCAGCAGTGAAGTTGGAGGCAATCAGCCCCAGCATTTT
j_gene: TRBJ2-1; abundance: -; v_gene: TRBV3-1/TRBV3-2; d_gene: TRBD2; CDR3aa: CASSQGLAVNSYNEQFF; CDR3nt: TGTGCCAGCAGCCAAGGACTAGCGGTTAACTCCTACAATGAGCAGTTCTTC
j_gene: TRBJ2-7; abundance: -; v_gene: TRBV9; d_gene: TRBD1; CDR3aa: CASSSRDRAYEQYF; CDR3nt: TGTGCCAGCAGCTCCCGGGACAGGGCGTACGAGCAGTACTTC
j_gene: TRBJ1-2; abundance: -; v_gene: TRBV5-6; d_gene: -; CDR3aa: CASSLGTGSYTF; CDR3nt: TGTGCCAGCAGCTTGGGGACGGGGAGCTACACCTTC
j_gene: TRBJ1-2; abundance: once; v_gene: TRBV21-1; d_gene: -; CDR3aa: CASSIKTGTAYGYTF; CDR3nt: TGTGCCAGCAGCATTAAAACCGGGACTGCTTATGGCTACACCTTC
j_gene: TRBJ1-5; abundance: -; v_gene: TRBV2; d_gene: TRBD1; CDR3aa: CASSRTGSNQPQHF; CDR3nt: TGTGCCAGCAGTCGGACAGGGAGCAATCAGCCCCAGCATTTT
j_gene: TRBJ1-3; abundance: -; v_gene: TRBV5-1; d_gene: -; CDR3aa: CASTPTAGNTIYF; CDR3nt: TGCGCCAGCACTCCGACAGCCGGAAACACCATATATTTT
j_gene: TRBJ1-1; abundance: -; v_gene: TRBV18; d_gene: -; CDR3aa: CASSPLELTRATTEAFF; CDR3nt: TGTGCCAGCTCACCCCTTGAGCTGACCAGGGCGACGACTGAAGCTTTCTTT
j_gene: TRBJ2-2; abundance: few; v_gene: TRBV3-1/TRBV3-2; d_gene: TRBD2; CDR3aa: CASSQRGGVGELFF; CDR3nt: TGTGCCAGCAGCCAGCGGGGGGGAGTCGGGGAGCTGTTTTTT
j_gene: TRBJ1-6; abundance: -; v_gene: TRBV7-9; d_gene: -; CDR3aa: CASSLGGVSYNSPLHF; CDR3nt: TGTGCCAGCAGCCTGGGGGGTGTTTCCTATAATTCACCCCTCCACTTT
j_gene: TRBJ2-3; abundance: -; v_gene: TRBV3-1/TRBV3-2; d_gene: -; CDR3aa: CASSQDLSGVSTDTQYF; CDR3nt: TGTGCCAGCAGCCAAGATCTTTCCGGGGTTAGCACAGATACGCAGTATTTT
j_gene: TRBJ2-3; abundance: -; v_gene: TRBV4-1; d_gene: TRBD1; CDR3aa: CASSQADRALDTQYF; CDR3nt: TGCGCCAGCAGCCAAGCGGACAGGGCTTTAGATACGCAGTATTTT
j_gene: TRBJ2-7; abundance: -; v_gene: TRBV5-1; d_gene: TRBD1; CDR3aa: CASSVPGQGIFGEQYF; CDR3nt: TGCGCCAGCAGCGTACCGGGACAGGGCATTTTTGGGGAGCAGTACTTC
j_gene: TRBJ1-2; abundance: -; v_gene: TRBV18; d_gene: TRBD1; CDR3aa: CASSPSDRGPFGYTF; CDR3nt: TGTGCCAGCTCACCATCGGACAGGGGCCCATTTGGCTACACCTTC
j_gene: TRBJ2-7; abundance: -; v_gene: TRBV7-8; d_gene: -; CDR3aa: CASSLTGEQYF; CDR3nt: TGTGCCAGCAGCCTCACCGGGGAGCAGTACTTC
j_gene: TRBJ2-7; abundance: few; v_gene: TRBV5-1; d_gene: -; CDR3aa: CASSAGLLGEQYF; CDR3nt: TGCGCCAGCAGCGCCGGACTCCTCGGGGAGCAGTACTTC
j_gene: TRBJ1-5; abundance: -; v_gene: TRBV30; d_gene: -; CDR3aa: CAWSSSGGNQPQHF; CDR3nt: TGTGCCTGGAGTAGCTCAGGGGGCAATCAGCCCCAGCATTTT
j_gene: TRBJ2-5; abundance: -; v_gene: TRBV6-2/TRBV6-3; d_gene: TRBD2; CDR3aa: CASSYLLGGADQETQYF; CDR3nt: TGTGCCAGCAGTTACTTACTGGGAGGGGCGGACCAAGAGACCCAGTACTTC
j_gene: TRBJ1-3; abundance: -; v_gene: TRBV19; d_gene: -; CDR3aa: CASSIRQWDTIYF; CDR3nt: TGTGCCAGTAGTATCCGACAGTGGGACACCATATATTTT
j_gene: TRBJ2-3; abundance: -; v_gene: TRBV7-6; d_gene: TRBD1; CDR3aa: CASSPIKDRSTDTQYF; CDR3nt: TGTGCCAGCAGCCCAATTAAGGACAGGAGCACAGATACGCAGTATTTT
j_gene: TRBJ1-2; abundance: -; v_gene: TRBV6-5; d_gene: -; CDR3aa: CASSYSGTTGSGYTF; CDR3nt: TGTGCCAGCAGTTACTCAGGAACGACGGGGAGCGGCTACACCTTC
j_gene: TRBJ2-1; abundance: -; v_gene: TRBV18; d_gene: TRBD1; CDR3aa: CASATDRGNNEQFF; CDR3nt: TGTGCCAGCGCCACGGACAGGGGGAACAATGAGCAGTTCTTC
j_gene: TRBJ1-2; abundance: once; v_gene: TRBV6-5; d_gene: -; CDR3aa: CASTYGGAISGYTF; CDR3nt: TGTGCCAGCACCTACGGGGGGGCGATCTCTGGCTACACCTTC
j_gene: TRBJ2-4; abundance: -; v_gene: TRBV3-1/TRBV3-2; d_gene: -; CDR3aa: CASSQDLAENIQYF; CDR3nt: TGTGCCAGCAGCCAAGATTTGGCGGAAAACATTCAGTACTTC
j_gene: TRBJ1-5; abundance: -; v_gene: TRBV10-3; d_gene: -; CDR3aa: CAISEDAGVGQPQHF; CDR3nt: TGTGCCATCAGTGAGGATGCAGGGGTGGGTCAGCCCCAGCATTTT
j_gene: TRBJ1-1; abundance: -; v_gene: TRBV6-6; d_gene: -; CDR3aa: CASSYSGPGLGSEAFF; CDR3nt: TGTGCCAGCAGTTACTCGGGCCCAGGGCTGGGCTCTGAAGCTTTCTTT